This T cell receptor beta chain is drawn from a study of CD8 T cells in ankylosing spondylitis (dated by TCRdb to the late 2010s). With regard to the full study: T cell receptor beta repertoires were profiled in healthy donors and ankylosing spondylitis patients so that disease-linked TCR variants could be found. The full study cohort was made up of over 20 ankylosing spondylitis patients and 108 healthy donors. Peripheral blood was sampled, and synovial fluid was additionally collected from ankylosing spondylitis patients. Study-wide conclusions, independent of this receptor: Some motif variants had previously been reported in the synovial fluid and blood of reactive arthritis patients, which suggests shared mechanisms of disease initiation. A TCR beta motif of about 8 highly homologous amino acid variants appeared characteristic of blood from ankylosing spondylitis patients. A CD8+ phenotype was shown by the disease-linked clones, which were found at relatively low frequencies in peripheral blood. According to the report, matched synovial fluid samples from ankylosing spondylitis patients were significantly enriched for the disease-linked clones.

Sequencing was performed on an Illumina HiSeq 2500. Quantitative 5'-RACE with molecular barcodes was the method used to prepare the TCR beta libraries. Concerning the study's data processing: A new computational method, built on a probabilistic model of VDJ rearrangement, was used to identify disease-linked TCR variants. Using fastp trimming at Q25 and MiXCR clonotype assembly, TCRdb reanalyzed the public sequencing data and kept in-frame beta chains. Entries are consolidated by CDR3 protein sequence, retaining the most common genes and DNA. The V and J calls shown here were made by TCRdb, not taken from the authors' results. Counted in this sample were under 550,000 distinct CDR3 sequences; 25% to 30% of them appeared once. The ten largest clonotypes hold about 0.92% of the sample. V is pruned by 5 bases and J by 4 bases, leaving 4 bases of the junction without a gene match. Per the germline V gene (reference sequence), SEHNR is the CDR1 and FQNEAQ is the CDR2. The CDR3, from cysteine to phenylalanine, totals 14 residues. The DNA shown is the 42-base CDR3, in frame from base 1.

Comment on this clonotype: No antigen is known for it. One base away there is no much larger clone; base qualities are not given.

This receptor chain uses TRBV7-9 and TRBJ2-2, and 7 bases in between align with TRBD2. Sample: blood, either unsorted or a sorted T cell fraction (not recorded which). The receptor was isolated from a male donor with ankylosing spondylitis. CDR3 region: CASSDRTSTGELFF. The sequenced DNA is TGTGCCAGCAGCGATCGGACTAGCACCGGGGAGCTGTTTTTT.